This T cell receptor beta chain was identified during a study of T cells in Graves' hyperthyroidism and ophthalmopathy. Whole-study findings and limits: A model built on 13 V-J features separated ophthalmopathy from stable hyperthyroidism.

Not enrolled were patients with uncontrolled infection, other autoimmune disease, pregnancy or lactation. Diagnoses used clinical symptoms, serum thyroxine and TRAb, thyroid ultrasound and orbital computed tomography. PBMCs were derived from 10 ml fresh peripheral blood. There were TCR beta CDR3 regions amplified from RNA transcripts. With the HTBI primer set, the TCR CDR3 went through a first round of RT-PCR. Via MiXCR, TCRdb re-called the multiplex PCR reads, giving one row per CDR3 protein. The sample holds around 350,000 distinct CDR3 sequences, about 19% seen once. The junction had 12 bases not matched to a gene; V was cut back by 8 bases and J by 5 bases. Germline V CDR1 and CDR2: MRHNA, SNTAGT. This CDR3 spans 17 amino acids. This clonotype was detected ten times or more. The antigen is unknown.

This TCR was sampled from a woman aged 18 to 35 with Graves' hyperthyroidism. Input material: blood. This chain connects TRBV6-4 to TRBJ2-2, with 12 bases aligning to TRBD2. The CDR3 sequence is CASRHRASGGGTGELFF. CDR3 coding DNA: TGTGCCAGCCGCCATCGGGCTAGCGGGGGGGGGACCGGGGAGCTGTTTTTT.